The 15 T cell receptor beta chains reported below all come from one sample, sequenced in a study of blood T cell repertoires in COVID-19. Assay used: immunoSEQ multiplex PCR; TCRdb lists only in-frame clones, some missing. Of roughly 140,000 clones in the sample, 85% to 90% were seen once. Sample: peripheral blood. Receptors were obtained from a woman aged 40 to 50 with acute or convalescent COVID-19.

The rearrangement links TRBV5-1 to TRBJ2-7, with 9 positions matching TRBD1. CDR3 length: 14 amino acids. The J segment lost 1 base and the V segment lost 4 bases, leaving 3 bases of the junction unmatched. The germline gives CDR1 SGHRS, CDR2 YFSETQ. CDR3 nucleotides: TGCGCCAGCAGCGAAGGGACAGGGTCCTACGAGCAGTACTTC. Protein product: CASSEGTGSYEQYF.

The chain has TRBV5-1 and TRBJ1-5; the D gene is possibly TRBD1 (6 bases). V dropped 4 bases and J dropped 7 bases, with 15 bases sitting between them. The CDR3 is made up of 14 amino acids. Germline CDR1 SGHRS, CDR2 YFSETQ. In DNA form, the CDR3 reads TGCGCCAGCAGCACAGGACAGTACGACCAGCCCCAGCATTTT. Translating it yields CASSTGQYDQPQHF.

The V call is TRBV11-1, the J call TRBJ1-1; D perhaps matches TRBD1 (5 bases). This CDR3 has 15 amino acids. Germline V gives CDR1 SGHAT, CDR2 FQDESV (reference sequence). Trimming left V 5 bases short and J 2 bases short, with 15 bases between. In DNA, the CDR3 is TGTGCCAGCAGCCCGACTCCGGGACTAAACACTGAAGCTTTCTTT. This translates into CASSPTPGLNTEAFF.

This clone came up a few times. V usage is TRBV19 and J usage is TRBJ1-6, with TRBD1 matching over 9 bases. There are 14 residues in the CDR3. V shed 4 bases and J 6 bases; nucleotides not matched to a gene: 1. Germline V lookup: CDR1 LNHDA, CDR2 SQIVND (reference sequence). The CDR3 DNA reads as TGTGCCAGTAGTACGACAGGGGGTAATTCACCCCTCCACTTT. Translating it yields CASSTTGGNSPLHF.

The chain carries TRBV4-2 and TRBJ1-1, with 9 bases fitting TRBD1. The trim removed 3 bases at V and 10 bases at J, leaving 9 bases unmatched. Germline CDR1 and CDR2: LGHNA and YNFKEQ. The CDR3 is 14 residues long. The CDR3 region is CASSQGGQGLVAFF. For the CDR3, the DNA is TGTGCCAGCAGCCAGGGGGGACAGGGTCTAGTAGCTTTCTTT.

The J gene is TRBJ2-2, the V gene TRBV13; a possible D gene is TRBD1 (6 bases). Looked up from germline, CDR1 is PRHDT and CDR2 is FYEKMQ (reference sequence). V was trimmed by 0 bases and J by 2 bases, leaving 19 bases between them. The CDR3 loop spans 19 amino acids. CDR3 bases: TGTGCCAGCAGCTTAGGGAGCCCCACTACAGGGATTAACACCGGGGAGCTGTTTTTT. It specifies CASSLGSPTTGINTGELFF.

This chain connects TRBV7-9 to TRBJ2-3; D perhaps matches TRBD1 (6 bases). Germline assignment: CDR1 SEHNR and CDR2 FQNEAQ (reference sequence). CDR3 length equals 17 residues. The V end lost 5 bases, the J end lost 3 bases, and 21 bases lay between the germline ends. The CDR3 nucleotides read TGTGCCAGCAGCCAACCCCCGGGACACCCACGAACAGATACGCAGTATTTT. This sequence encodes CASSQPPGHPRTDTQYF.

The chain employs TRBV28 and TRBJ2-2; tentative D call: TRBD1 (6 bases). Germline lookup yields CDR1 MDHEN and CDR2 SYDVKM. This CDR3 region has 13 residues. The V gene lost 4 bases and the J gene lost 6 bases, with 9 bases spanning the gap. The CDR3 sequence: CASSSQGAGELFF. The CDR3 nucleotides read TGTGCCAGCAGTTCACAGGGAGCCGGGGAGCTGTTTTTT. The full variable domain, with the rest looked up from reference TRBV28 and TRBJ2-2, is DVKVTQSSRYLVKRTGEKVFLECVQDMDHENMFWYRQDPGLGLRLIYFSYDVKMKEKGDIPEGYSVSREKKERFSLILESASTNQTSMYLCASSSQGAGELFFGEGSRLTVL.

The V call is TRBV19, the J call TRBJ1-6; maybe TRBD1 (6 bases). The V end was cut by 9 bases, the J end by 7 bases, with 13 bases between. Germline assignment: CDR1 LNHDA and CDR2 SQIVND (reference sequence). The CDR3 is 13 amino acids. Here the CDR3 DNA reads TGTGCCAGCTCCCGGGACACAAATTCACCCCTCCACTTT. It is translated as CASSRDTNSPLHF.

V gene TRBV24-1 combines with J gene TRBJ1-2; no clear D gene. The germline CDR1 and CDR2 sequences are KGHDR and SFDVKD. This CDR3 spans 17 amino acids. The V and J ends lost 3 bases and 3 bases respectively, with 19 bases between them. This CDR3 reads CATSDRGSGDFDYGYTF. CDR3 DNA: TGTGCCACCAGTGATCGAGGATCCGGAGATTTCGACTATGGCTACACCTTC.

V usage is TRBV28 and J usage is TRBJ2-5; D remains unclear. Germline CDR1 reads MDHEN; CDR2 reads SYDVKM. Between the trimmed V and J ends, which lost 3 bases and 2 bases, there was a span of 7 bases. The CDR3 runs to 13 residues. The CDR3 reads CASSFGRQETQYF. The CDR3 nucleotides read TGTGCCAGCAGTTTCGGTAGACAAGAGACCCAGTACTTC.

This clone was picked up one time. The CDR3 DNA reads as TGCGCCAGCAGCCGAGGGGGGGGACTAGCGGGAAAAACAGATACGCAGTATTTT. Translated, it gives CASSRGGGLAGKTDTQYF. The rearrangement joins TRBV4-1 to TRBJ2-3, with 13 bases matching TRBD2. Germline trimming cut 4 bases from V and 3 bases from J; bases unmatched to any gene: 10. The CDR3 has 18 amino acids. Germline CDR1 and CDR2: MGHRA and YSYEKL.

The gene calls are TRBV5-5 and TRBJ1-4; no definite D call. The CDR3 is 15 residues long. V lost 1 base to trimming and J lost 0 bases, with 7 bases between them. CDR1 SGHKS and CDR2 YYEKEE come from the germline V gene (reference sequence). CDR3 loop: CASSLWPPTNEKLFF. The DNA for the CDR3 is TGTGCCAGCAGCTTGTGGCCTCCAACTAATGAAAAACTGTTTTTT.

The V gene is TRBV7-3, the J gene TRBJ2-2, with D possibly TRBD2 on 5 matching bases. Germline lookup yields CDR1 SGHTA and CDR2 FQGTGA. V shed 0 bases and J shed 5 bases, with 16 bases lying between them. CDR3 length: 17 amino acids. The CDR3 sequence is CASSLTPANQRTGELFF. For the CDR3, the DNA is TGTGCCAGCAGCTTAACCCCGGCAAATCAGCGGACCGGGGAGCTGTTTTTT. The full variable domain, with the rest looked up from reference TRBV7-3 and TRBJ2-2, is GAGVSQTPSNKVTEKGKYVELRCDPISGHTALYWYRQSLGQGPEFLIYFQGTGAADDSGLPNDRFFAVRPEGSVSTLKIQRTERGDSAVYLCASSLTPANQRTGELFFGEGSRLTVL.

The chain carries TRBV2 and TRBJ1-1; no clear D. CDR3 size: 12 residues. Germline-derived CDR1 and CDR2 are SNHLY and FYNNEI. Trimming cost V 4 bases and J 11 bases, with 14 bases left between them. CDR3 loop: CASSVSGMWAFF. In DNA form, the CDR3 reads TGTGCCAGCAGTGTATCGGGGATGTGGGCTTTCTTT. Full variable domain (rest looked up from reference TRBV2 and TRBJ1-1): EPEVTQTPSHQVTQMGQEVILRCVPISNHLYFYWYRQILGQKVEFLVSFYNNEISEKSEIFDDQFSVERPDGSNFTLKIRSTKLEDSAMYFCASSVSGMWAFFGQGTRLTVV.